One sample yielded the 15 T cell receptor beta chains listed below, sequenced in a study of OX40 agonist ivuxolimab in advanced cancers. Generated by immunoSEQ multiplex PCR, the TCRdb table keeps only in-frame clones and is missing some. The repertoire has about 62,000 clones, roughly four fifths of them found once; the top ten carry about 5.5%. Sequences were derived from CD4+ or CD8+ T cells sorted from blood, sampled in a trial of the OX40 agonist ivuxolimab. The source is an adult with an advanced solid tumor such as melanoma, head and neck, liver or kidney cancer.

J is TRBJ2-3 and V is TRBV27, with 10 bases fitting TRBD1. Germline V lookup: CDR1 MNHEY, CDR2 SMNVEV (reference sequence). V lost 3 bases, J lost 4 bases, and 4 bases stayed unmatched. The CDR3 length is 15 residues. This CDR3 is CASSFGDRGADTQYF. The CDR3 DNA reads TGTGCCAGCAGTTTTGGGGACAGGGGAGCAGATACGCAGTATTTT.

Only one count was recorded for this clone. The junction does not match germline at one end; this may be a read error. The CDR3 sequence: CADRLNQPQHF. The CDR3 region has the DNA TGCGCAGACAGACTCAATCAGCCCCAGCATTTT. The chain combines TRBV14 with TRBJ1-5, with D possibly being TRBD1 (5 bases). The V gene's germline CDR1 is SGHDN and CDR2 FVKESK. The CDR3 length is 11 residues. Full variable domain (rest looked up from reference TRBV14 and TRBJ1-5): EAGVTQFPSHSVIEKGQTVTLRCDPISGHDNLYWYRRVMGKEIKFLLHFVKESKQDESGMPNNRFLAERTGGTYSTLKVQPAELEDSGVYFCADRLNQPQHFGDGTRLSIL.

This rearrangement joins TRBV5-4 to TRBJ1-4; 8 bases are shared with TRBD1. The ends lost 2 bases at V and 4 bases at J; junction bases unmatched: 10. CDR3 size: 17 residues. The germline gives CDR1 SGHNT, CDR2 YYREEE (reference sequence). CDR3 coding DNA: TGTGCCAGCAGCTTAAAAGCAGGGGGCCTGGTTAATGAAAAACTGTTTTTT. Its protein product is CASSLKAGGLVNEKLFF.

The chain employs TRBV27 and TRBJ1-2, with a tentative D call TRBD1 (5 bases). The germline V gene encodes CDR1 MNHEY and CDR2 SMNVEV (reference sequence). The CDR3 runs 15 residues. Trimming pared 2 bases from V and 4 bases from J, leaving 14 bases between. CDR3 sequence: CASSLGSRAAYGYTF. In DNA form, the CDR3 reads TGTGCCAGCAGTTTAGGGTCCAGGGCAGCCTATGGCTACACCTTC.

J is TRBJ2-1 and V is TRBV27, with D possibly matching TRBD1 (6 bases). Germline CDR1 is MNHEY and CDR2 is SMNVEV (reference sequence). The ends were cut back, 5 bases at V and 6 bases at J, with 17 bases in the middle. CDR3 length: 15 residues. Here the CDR3 DNA reads TGTGCCAGCAGTCAACCCAGGGGTCTTACCAATGAGCAGTTCTTC. It is translated as CASSQPRGLTNEQFF.

The chain joins TRBV20-1 to TRBJ2-1; no reliable D call. Germline V lookup: CDR1 DFQATT, CDR2 SNEGSKA (reference sequence). Trimming took off 5 bases at V and 8 bases at J, with 10 bases between the two ends. There are 11 residues in the CDR3. CDR3 coding DNA: TGCAGTGCTTTCAAGAGCCATGAGCAGTTCTTC. It codes for CSAFKSHEQFF.

This chain connects TRBV2 to TRBJ2-1, with a possible D match to TRBD1 (7 bases). Trimming removed 3 bases from V and 8 bases from J, with 14 bases in between. The CDR3 runs to 14 residues. The germline gives CDR1 SNHLY, CDR2 FYNNEI. The CDR3 DNA reads TGTGCCAGCAGTGACGGAACAGGGGAGGATGAGCAGTTCTTC. It encodes CASSDGTGEDEQFF.

The V and J genes are TRBV15 and TRBJ2-2, with D perhaps matching TRBD1 (5 bases). CDR3 length: 18 amino acids. Germline V gives CDR1 LNHNV, CDR2 YYDKDF (reference sequence). The V gene lost 4 bases and the J gene lost 6 bases, with 24 bases spanning the gap. CDR3 loop: CATSTDSLLLRYPGELFF. The CDR3, as DNA: TGTGCCACCAGCACCGACAGTCTTCTACTTCGGTATCCCGGGGAGCTGTTTTTT.

The chain joins TRBV9 to TRBJ2-3, with 7 bases aligning to TRBD2. Germline lookup yields CDR1 SGDLS and CDR2 YYNGEE. CDR3 length equals 15 residues. The V segment lost 0 bases and the J segment 1 base; nucleotides outside the gene matches: 2. DNA for the CDR3: TGTGCCAGCAGCGTAGGAACTAGCGGCACAGATACGCAGTATTTT. This codes for CASSVGTSGTDTQYF.

The chain uses TRBV4-1 and TRBJ1-1, with a tentative D call TRBD1 (5 bases). With 4 bases removed from V and 6 bases from J, the gap between germline ends came to 24 bases. In germline, CDR1 is MGHRA, CDR2 YSYEKL. The CDR3 spans 17 residues. DNA of the CDR3: TGCGCCAGCAGCCGGACACTCCCCAGGGTCGATAGGCCTGAAGCTTTCTTT. Translated: CASSRTLPRVDRPEAFF.

V usage is TRBV2 and J usage is TRBJ2-2, with 7 bases lining up with TRBD1. V shed 6 bases and J 2 bases; nucleotides not matched to a gene: 6. The CDR3 sequence is 15 residues long. In germline, CDR1 is SNHLY, CDR2 FYNNEI. CDR3 bases: TGTGCCAGCAGGACGGGACAGAAAAACACCGGGGAGCTGTTTTTT. It yields the protein CASRTGQKNTGELFF.

This clone appeared once. The chain has TRBV7-3 and TRBJ2-1; either TRBD1 or TRBD2 may fit D (5 bases each). Germline V gene lookup returns CDR1 SGHTA and CDR2 FQGTGA. The CDR3 contains 15 residues. V lost 5 bases, J lost 4 bases, and 15 bases lay in between. The CDR3 reads CASSREGQKYNEQFF. DNA of the CDR3: TGTGCCAGCAGCCGAGAGGGGCAGAAATACAATGAGCAGTTCTTC.

The chain is built from TRBV30 and TRBJ1-1; D call uncertain. Germline values: CDR1 GTSNPN, CDR2 SVGIG (reference sequence). CDR3 length: 12 amino acids. Trimming took 0 bases from V and 4 from J, leaving 6 bases between them. CDR3 nucleotides: TGTGCCTGGAGTGTACTCGGCACTGAAGCTTTCTTT. Amino acids: CAWSVLGTEAFF.

The chain recombines TRBV7-2 with TRBJ2-5; 8 nucleotides agree with TRBD1. Germline V CDR1 and CDR2: SGHTA, FQGNSA. V trimming: 1 base; J trimming: 5 bases; junction bases outside the gene matches: 3. The CDR3 has 14 residues. The CDR3 spells CASSLGTGSETQYF. The CDR3 coding sequence is TGTGCCAGCAGCTTAGGGACAGGGAGTGAGACCCAGTACTTC. The whole variable domain, remainder taken from reference TRBV7-2 and TRBJ2-5, is GAGVSQSPSNKVTEKGKDVELRCDPISGHTALYWYRQSLGQGLEFLIYFQGNSAPDKSGLPSDRFSAERTGGSVSTLTIQRTQQEDSAVYLCASSLGTGSETQYFGPGTRLLVL.

This clone was seen more than once but under ten times. The chain employs TRBV5-1 and TRBJ1-1; no definite D call. CDR1 is SGHRS, CDR2 YFSETQ, per germline. Trimming took off 4 bases at V and 10 bases at J, with 26 bases between the two ends. This CDR3 is 16 amino acids long. The CDR3 DNA reads TGCGCCAGCAGCGCTGGGCAAGGAGGAAGGAGTGAGCGAGCTTTCTTT. Translated: CASSAGQGGRSERAFF.